These 22 T cell receptor beta chains came from one sample sequenced in a study of prognosis after radiotherapy for stage I lung cancer. Starting from genomic DNA, TCR beta CDR3 was amplified through two-round multiplex PCR. During first-round PCR, primers specific to each TRBV and TRBJ gene were used. Using its own MiXCR run on the multiplex PCR reads, TCRdb lists one record per CDR3 protein. This sample has 20,000 to 25,000 distinct CDR3 sequences, with roughly 41% found just once. Here the sequenced sample was PBMCs, taken before or after stereotactic body radiation therapy (not recorded which). All receptors come from a donor older than 45 with non-small cell lung cancer.

This clonotype has a count of ten or more. The chain carries TRBV5-1 and TRBJ2-5; TRBD1 might be the D (8 bases). V was trimmed by 4 bases and J by 5 bases, leaving 21 bases between them. CDR1 and CDR2 from the germline V gene are SGHRS and YFSETQ. The CDR3 is made up of 16 amino acids. CDR3 in DNA: TGCGCCAGCAGCCAGGCAACAGGGGGGGGAGAGGAGACCCAGTACTTC. It encodes CASSQATGGGEETQYF.

This chain joins TRBV15 and TRBJ2-2; D is uncertain. Trimming took off 0 bases at V and 1 base at J, with 3 bases between the two ends. The CDR3 length is 14 residues. Germline lookup yields CDR1 LNHNV and CDR2 YYDKDF (reference sequence). The CDR3 is CATSRDGNTGELFF. The CDR3 DNA reads TGTGCCACCAGCAGAGACGGGAACACCGGGGAGCTGTTTTTT.

Comments on this clonotype: This sequence may be a read error, since a much larger clone differs from it by one base. CDR3 protein: CVSSPTWVEQYF. The CDR3 DNA sequence: TGTGTCAGCAGTCCGACATGGGTCGAGCAGTACTTC. V gene TRBV27 combines with J gene TRBJ2-7; D not certain. CDR1 is MNHEY, CDR2 SMNVEV, per germline (reference sequence). CDR3 length: 12 residues.

By share of the sample, this clonotype is medium-sized. The V gene is TRBV7-9, the J gene TRBJ2-2, with D possibly TRBD1 on 5 matching bases. Trimming pared 1 base from V and 2 bases from J, leaving 11 bases between. Per germline, CDR1 SEHNR and CDR2 FQNEAQ (reference sequence). The CDR3 extends over 16 amino acids. CDR3 region: CASSLVAGQNTGELFF. For the CDR3, the DNA is TGTGCCAGCAGCTTAGTGGCTGGACAAAACACCGGGGAGCTGTTTTTT.

The chain has TRBV13 and TRBJ1-2; the D gene is possibly TRBD1 (5 bases). The CDR3 contains 15 residues. The germline V gene encodes CDR1 PRHDT and CDR2 FYEKMQ (reference sequence). This CDR3 is CAISLGSQVIHGYTF. The CDR3 region has the DNA TGTGCTATCAGCTTAGGCTCACAGGTTATCCATGGCTACACCTTC.

In its sample, this clonotype was seen many times. The rearrangement links TRBV2 to TRBJ1-5; TRBD1 agrees at 7 bases. Per germline, CDR1 SNHLY and CDR2 FYNNEI. V lost 6 bases, J lost 1 base, and 18 bases stayed unmatched. This CDR3 has 19 residues. The CDR3 nucleotides are TGTGCCAGCAGCTTAGGGGGCAGGGGTTGGATTTCGAGCAATCAGCCCCAGCATTTT. Translating gives CASSLGGRGWISSNQPQHF.

This clonotype was observed at least ten times. V and J are TRBV6-1 and TRBJ1-2; D uncertain. Germline V CDR1 and CDR2: MNHNS, SASEGT. The CDR3 has 14 amino acids. Deletions cut 7 bases from V and 2 bases from J, with 14 bases between. The CDR3 is CASTPRRENYGYTF. The CDR3 DNA reads as TGTGCCAGCACCCCAAGGAGGGAGAACTATGGCTACACCTTC.

This clonotype was observed many times. This rearrangement joins TRBV10-3 to TRBJ2-7; 12 bases are a match to TRBD1. The CDR3 consists of 16 residues. V was pared by 10 bases and J by 5 bases, with 15 bases of the junction left unmatched. Germline V lookup: CDR1 ENHRY, CDR2 SYGVKD. This CDR3 is CATSVWGQGARDEQYF. As DNA, the CDR3 is TGTGCCACCTCTGTCTGGGGACAGGGGGCGAGGGACGAGCAGTACTTC.

Concerning this clonotype: This likely stems from a read error, as it lies one base from a far larger clone. The J gene is TRBJ1-1, the V gene TRBV6-2 or TRBV6-3, with TRBD1 as a possible D gene (5 bases). Trimming stripped 6 bases from V and 3 bases from J, with 14 bases between. There are 14 residues in the CDR3. Per the germline V gene, CDR1 is MNHEY and CDR2 is SVGEGT. The CDR3 nucleotides are TGTGCCAGCAGACCCCCCAGGGCGGACACTGAAGCTTTCTTT. Amino acid sequence: CASRPPRADTEAFF.

The gene calls are TRBV7-3 and TRBJ2-1; 9 nucleotides align to TRBD2. This CDR3 is 13 amino acids long. CDR1 SGHTA and CDR2 FQGTGA come from the germline V gene. The V segment lost 5 bases and the J segment 7 bases; nucleotides outside the gene matches: 3. Here the CDR3 reads CASSAGGSNEQFF. The CDR3 DNA is TGTGCCAGCAGCGCGGGGGGGTCGAATGAGCAGTTCTTC.

This clonotype showed up many times. Given a much more abundant clone one base away, this may be a read error. The conserved closing phenylalanine or tryptophan is absent in this CDR3, likely reflecting a read error. The rearrangement joins TRBV28 to TRBJ2-3; possible D gene TRBD1, 6 bases. Trimming pared 6 bases from V and 2 bases from J, leaving 12 bases between. CDR1 is MDHEN and CDR2 is SYDVKM in the germline V gene. This CDR3 contains 14 residues. The CDR3, as DNA: TGTGCCAGCAGGACTCAGGGGTCCACAGATACGCAGTATTCT. This gives the protein CASRTQGSTDTQYS.

In the case of this clonotype: This is likely an artifact of a read error, given a far larger clone one base away. The chain's CDR3 is CASSYSMSSAVYEQFF. Written as DNA, the CDR3 is TGTGCCAGCAGTTACTCGATGTCTAGCGCCGTCTACGAGCAGTTCTTC. The V call is TRBV6-4, the J call TRBJ2-1; the D gene is possibly TRBD2 (6 bases). The length of the CDR3 is 16 residues. Germline CDR1 reads MRHNA; CDR2 reads SNTAGT.

The chain combines TRBV6-5 with TRBJ2-7; D is possibly TRBD1 (6 bases). The length of the CDR3 is 12 residues. V was cut by 2 bases and J by 6 bases, with 8 bases left in between. Germline CDR1 and CDR2: MNHEY and SVGAGI. CDR3 loop: CASSYVGAEQYF. The CDR3 nucleotides are TGTGCCAGCAGTTACGTGGGGGCCGAGCAGTACTTC.

This clonotype was recorded at least ten times. V usage is TRBV5-6 and J usage is TRBJ1-3; no clear D. CDR1 and CDR2 from the germline V gene are SGHDT and YYEEEE. CDR3 length: 16 amino acids. Between the trimmed V and J ends, which lost 2 bases and 0 bases, there was a span of 12 bases. The CDR3 region is CASSFRRRSSGNTIYF. In DNA form, the CDR3 reads TGTGCCAGCAGCTTTCGAAGAAGATCCTCTGGAAACACCATATATTTT.

This clonotype was observed a few times. Given a far larger clone just one base away, this is likely a sequencing read error. The V call is TRBV6-5, the J call TRBJ1-5; TRBD1 matches at 8 bases. Germline V lookup: CDR1 MNHEY, CDR2 SVGAGI. The CDR3 contains 18 residues. V dropped 4 bases and J dropped 3; count of bases not matched to a gene: 14. The CDR3 reads CASSWVRTGSYINQPQHF. CDR3 DNA sequence: TGTGCCAGCAGTTGGGTAAGGACAGGGTCGTATATCAATCAGCCCCAGCATTTT.

This clonotype was found once. The chain uses TRBV27 and TRBJ2-7, with unresolved D. Germline lookup yields CDR1 MNHEY and CDR2 SMNVEV (reference sequence). V lost 3 bases to trimming and J lost 5 bases, with 17 bases between them. CDR3 length equals 15 residues. The CDR3 DNA follows: TGTGCCAGCAGTTTTATGGCAATCGGCAGCCACGAGCAGTACTTC. Its protein is CASSFMAIGSHEQYF.

Worth noting for this clonotype: With only one base between it and a far larger clone, this is likely a read error. This chain uses TRBV11-3 with TRBJ2-4; 11 nucleotides line up with TRBD2. The J call is uncertain, as TRBJ2-1 better fits the DNA end. Germline CDR1 is SGHNT and CDR2 is YENEEA. The CDR3 length is 20 residues. The chain's CDR3 is CASSAPGNSGRAGHVNEQFF. DNA of the CDR3: TGTGCCAGCAGCGCGCCCGGGAATAGCGGGAGGGCCGGACATGTCAATGAGCAGTTCTTC.

This clonotype is deemed medium-sized. The rearrangement links TRBV20-1 to TRBJ1-5; no clear D gene. The CDR3 runs 15 residues. Trimming cost V 0 bases and J 4 bases, with 13 bases left between them. CDR1 is DFQATT, CDR2 SNEGSKA, per germline (reference sequence). In DNA, the CDR3 is TGCAGTGCTAGAGATTCCGGGGTAGGTAATCAGCCCCAGCATTTT. Translation gives CSARDSGVGNQPQHF.

J is TRBJ2-7 and V is TRBV11-2, with 8 bases aligning to TRBD1. The V and J ends lost 2 bases and 3 bases, in that order; junction bases with no gene match: 9. This CDR3 has 16 amino acids. The germline V gene encodes CDR1 SGHAT and CDR2 FQNNGV. Written as DNA, the CDR3 is TGTGCCAGCAGCTTACATCGGGCGGGACAGGTCTACGAGCAGTACTTC. Its protein is CASSLHRAGQVYEQYF.

Comment on this clonotype: A far larger clone is only one base removed, so a read error is likely. The CDR3 loop reads CASSDVQGVNTEAFF. CDR3 coding DNA: TGTGCCAGCAGTGATGTACAGGGGGTGAACACTGAAGCTTTCTTT. The chain has TRBV6-2 or TRBV6-3 and TRBJ1-1; TRBD1 matches at 8 bases. Germline V gives CDR1 MNHEY, CDR2 SVGEGT. V shed 5 bases, J shed 0 bases, and the junction held 5 bases outside the gene matches. CDR3 length: 15 residues.

This clonotype showed up many times. This sequence joins TRBV20-1 and TRBJ2-7; no firm D call. This CDR3 comprises 13 residues. V dropped 0 bases and J dropped 2 bases, with 8 bases sitting between them. Germline V gene sequence: CDR1 DFQATT, CDR2 SNEGSKA (reference sequence). The CDR3 DNA is TGCAGTGCTAGAGATCAGCAGACCTACGAGCAGTACTTC. Its protein is CSARDQQTYEQYF.

This clonotype was recorded at least ten times. The V call is TRBV20-1, the J call TRBJ1-1, with 7 nucleotides matching TRBD1. The trim removed 4 bases at V and 3 bases at J, leaving 5 bases unmatched. CDR1 is DFQATT and CDR2 is SNEGSKA in the germline V gene (reference sequence). The CDR3 has 13 residues. The CDR3 DNA is TGCAGTGCTACGGGACAGATGGACACTGAAGCTTTCTTT. As protein: CSATGQMDTEAFF.